This TCR beta chain was captured in a study of blood T cell repertoires in COVID-19. The V gene's germline CDR1 is SGDLS and CDR2 YYNGEE. This CDR3 is 13 amino acids long. V was shortened by 4 bases and J by 6 bases, with 12 bases between the two germline ends. Method: immunoSEQ multiplex PCR; TCRdb's copy keeps in-frame clones and lacks some. The sample contains 50,000 or so clones, over 85% of which appear only once. The rearrangement joins TRBV9 to TRBJ2-3, with no clear D. The specimen was peripheral blood. This clonotype was sampled from a human donor in a cohort sampled during active COVID-19. The CDR3 here is CASSPTSRDTQYF. CDR3 sequence (DNA): TGTGCCAGCAGCCCGACCTCGAGGGATACGCAGTATTTT. Looking up the rest from reference TRBV9 and TRBJ2-3 gives the full variable domain: DSGVTQTPKHLITATGQRVTLRCSPRSGDLSVYWYQQSLDQGLQFLIQYYNGEERAKGNILERFSAQQFPDLHSELNLSSLELGDSALYFCASSPTSRDTQYFGPGTRLTVL.